Listed here are 21 T cell receptor beta chains from one sample, sequenced in a study of blood T cell repertoires in COVID-19. The data were produced by immunoSEQ multiplex PCR, yet TCRdb's version contains in-frame clones alone and is incomplete. The table has a few hundred thousand clones, roughly 91% seen once. Sequenced: PBMCs or T cells enriched from blood (not recorded which). The receptors stem from a woman aged 45-59 years who had been exposed to COVID-19.

V and J are TRBV5-5 and TRBJ1-3; 7 bases fit TRBD1. With V trimmed by 3 bases and J by 1 base, 4 bases remained unmatched. The CDR3 runs to 15 residues. Germline CDR1 and CDR2: SGHKS and YYEKEE (reference sequence). CDR3 protein: CASSSGQVSGNTIYF. For the CDR3, the DNA is TGTGCCAGCAGCTCCGGACAGGTATCTGGAAACACCATATATTTT.

The chain employs TRBV12-3 or TRBV12-4 and TRBJ1-5; D unclear. The CDR3 length is 13 residues. Trimming removed 3 bases from V and 7 bases from J, with 10 bases in between. This chain's CDR3 is CASSFGEGQPQHF. CDR3 nucleotides: TGTGCCAGCAGTTTCGGGGAGGGACAGCCCCAGCATTTT.

Worth noting for this clone: Different DNA sequences within this sample yield the same CDR3. This rearrangement joins TRBV5-1 to TRBJ2-7; D might be TRBD1 (7 bases). Germline assignment: CDR1 SGHRS and CDR2 YFSETQ. The CDR3 contains 15 residues. The V gene lost 2 bases and the J gene lost 2 bases, with 14 bases spanning the gap. The CDR3 loop reads CASSLGGTAPYEQYF. For the CDR3, the DNA is TGCGCCAGCAGCTTAGGAGGGACAGCTCCCTACGAGCAGTACTTC.

The genes are TRBV3-1 (or the pseudogene TRBV3-2) and TRBJ1-2, with TRBD1 matching 7 bases. Germline lookup yields CDR1 LGHDT and CDR2 YNNKEL (reference sequence). V gave up 0 bases and J gave up 4 bases; unmatched junction bases: 2. This CDR3 is 14 amino acids long. CDR3 in DNA: TGTGCCAGCAGCCAAGATTACAGGGGCTATGGCTACACCTTC. This sequence encodes CASSQDYRGYGYTF.

The chain carries TRBV5-8 and TRBJ2-3; TRBD1 is a possible D gene (5 bases). V was clipped by 0 bases and J by 3 bases, with 17 bases between them. This CDR3 comprises 17 residues. From germline, CDR1 is SGHTS and CDR2 YDEGEE. The CDR3, as DNA: TGTGCCAGCAGCTTGGTCAGGGCGCTAGATGGTACAGATACGCAGTATTTT. This translates into CASSLVRALDGTDTQYF.

CDR3 loop: CASSYRTSGNEQYF. The CDR3 DNA is TGTGCCAGCAGCTATAGGACTAGCGGAAACGAGCAGTACTTC. V is TRBV5-4 and J is TRBJ2-7, with 10 bases aligning to TRBD2. This CDR3 contains 14 residues. After removal of 3 bases from V and 5 bases from J, the junction contained 5 bases not matched to a gene. Germline V CDR1 and CDR2: SGHNT, YYREEE (reference sequence).

The chain links TRBV28 to TRBJ1-3, with 7 bases identical to TRBD1. CDR3 length equals 14 residues. V dropped 5 bases and J dropped 4; count of bases not matched to a gene: 5. Per germline, CDR1 MDHEN and CDR2 SYDVKM. DNA of the CDR3: TGTGCCAGCAGTAGACAGGGTGGAGGAAACACCATATATTTT. Translation: CASSRQGGGNTIYF.

As for this clone: The limits of the CDR3 on the DNA are not certain, so only TCRdb's listed CDR3 is given. The V call is TRBV28, the J call TRBJ2-1; TRBD1 is taken as the D call from the table, unchecked against the DNA. The CDR3 spans 17 amino acids, including both terminal residues. The germline gives CDR1 MDHEN, CDR2 SYDVKM. This CDR3 reads CASSFRARGQGYNEQFF.

This chain connects TRBV27 to TRBJ1-5; 7 nucleotides line up with TRBD1. This CDR3 contains 16 residues. Germline lookup yields CDR1 MNHEY and CDR2 SMNVEV (reference sequence). Trimming at V came to 6 bases and at J to 2 bases, leaving 10 bases not matched to a gene. The CDR3 sequence is CASSDRAGYGNQPQHF. The CDR3 region has the DNA TGTGCCAGCAGCGACAGGGCGGGGTACGGCAATCAGCCCCAGCATTTT.

V usage is TRBV28 and J usage is TRBJ1-1, with 7 bases lining up with TRBD1. Looked up from germline, CDR1 is MDHEN and CDR2 is SYDVKM. Trimming removed 5 bases from V and 1 base from J; junction bases left unmatched: 7. The CDR3 length is 15 residues. CDR3 DNA: TGTGCCAGCAGTCTACTCAGGGGGGCGAACACTGAAGCTTTCTTT. As protein: CASSLLRGANTEAFF.

This clone has a single count. This chain links TRBV7-9 with TRBJ1-3; D is uncertain. This CDR3 spans 15 amino acids. Germline assignment: CDR1 SEHNR and CDR2 FQNEAQ (reference sequence). Trimming left V 1 base short and J 4 bases short, with 11 bases between. This CDR3 reads CASSLVALSGNTIYF. The CDR3 region has the DNA TGTGCCAGCAGCTTAGTGGCCCTTTCAGGAAACACCATATATTTT.

The rearrangement links TRBV11-1 to TRBJ2-3, with 12 bases lining up with TRBD2. Germline V gives CDR1 SGHAT, CDR2 FQDESV (reference sequence). V shed 1 base, J shed 3 bases, and the junction held 2 bases outside the gene matches. The CDR3 sequence is 16 residues long. CDR3 DNA sequence: TGTGCCAGCAGCTTAGGGACTAGCGGGGAGACAGATACGCAGTATTTT. Protein: CASSLGTSGETDTQYF.

The rearrangement uses TRBV3-1 (or the pseudogene TRBV3-2) and TRBJ1-4; no reliable D call. The CDR3 runs to 14 residues. V gave up 7 bases and J gave up 8 bases, with 17 bases separating them. Germline CDR1 reads LGHDT; CDR2 reads YNNKEL (reference sequence). As DNA, the CDR3 is TGTGCCAGCACTACCGGGCCTCCGGGGGAAAAACTGTTTTTT. The encoded protein is CASTTGPPGEKLFF.

J is TRBJ1-2 and V is TRBV7-9; 9 positions agree with TRBD1. J lost 4 bases, V lost 1 base, and 7 bases had no gene match. The CDR3 runs to 16 residues. Germline assignment: CDR1 SEHNR and CDR2 FQNEAQ (reference sequence). The DNA of the CDR3 is TGTGCCAGCAGCTTAGAAGGGACAGGGTTTATCTATGGCTACACCTTC. Its protein is CASSLEGTGFIYGYTF.

V is TRBV7-9 and J is TRBJ2-7, with TRBD1 matching over 7 bases. Germline CDR1 SEHNR, CDR2 FQNEAQ (reference sequence). The CDR3 runs 12 residues. J gave up 12 bases and V 5 bases, and 10 bases lay outside the gene matches. In DNA form, the CDR3 reads TGTGCCAGCAGCGTCTCCCGGGACAGTCCGTACTTC. As protein: CASSVSRDSPYF.

The J gene is TRBJ1-6, the V gene TRBV5-4, with TRBD1 identical over 7 bases. The length of the CDR3 is 15 residues. V lost 1 base and J lost 6; bases outside the gene matches: 4. From germline, CDR1 is SGHNT and CDR2 YYREEE (reference sequence). The chain's CDR3 is CASSLRGLGNSPLHF. The DNA of the CDR3 is TGTGCCAGCAGCTTGAGGGGGCTGGGTAATTCACCCCTCCACTTT.

The chain employs TRBV5-3 and TRBJ2-7; 8 positions match TRBD1. TRBV5-3 is an open reading frame whose function is uncertain. Trimming removed 0 bases from V and 5 bases from J; junction bases left unmatched: 4. This CDR3 contains 14 residues. The CDR3 DNA reads TGTGCCAGAAGCTTGGGGACAGGGATGAACGAGCAGTACTTC. Translated, it gives CARSLGTGMNEQYF.

J is TRBJ2-5 and V is TRBV3-1 (or the pseudogene TRBV3-2); TRBD2 is a possible D gene (5 bases). V dropped 0 bases and J dropped 5 bases, with 10 bases sitting between them. The CDR3 runs 14 residues. Germline CDR1 reads LGHDT; CDR2 reads YNNKEL (reference sequence). The CDR3 coding sequence is TGTGCCAGCAGCCAAGATACTTGGAGGGAGACCCAGTACTTC. Its protein product is CASSQDTWRETQYF.

The chain combines TRBV25-1 with TRBJ1-1, with D maybe TRBD1 (6 bases). The V end lost 8 bases, the J end lost 3 bases, and 13 bases lay between the germline ends. The CDR3 covers 13 residues. Germline V gene data show CDR1 as MGHDK and CDR2 as SYGVNS. CDR3 in amino acids: CASGWAGDTEAFF. The CDR3 DNA reads as TGTGCCAGCGGCTGGGCAGGGGACACTGAAGCTTTCTTT.

This rearrangement joins TRBV6-5 to TRBJ2-1; unclear D gene. The V gene lost 6 bases and the J gene lost 0 bases, with 9 bases spanning the gap. CDR1 MNHEY and CDR2 SVGAGI come from the germline V gene. CDR3 length equals 14 residues. The CDR3 spells CASSLLSSYNEQFF. The CDR3 coding sequence is TGTGCCAGCAGCCTCTTGAGCTCCTACAATGAGCAGTTCTTC.

The chain is built from TRBV7-2 and TRBJ1-2; D is unresolved. V lost 0 bases and J 4 bases, leaving 6 bases between the germline ends. CDR3 size: 13 residues. Germline lookup yields CDR1 SGHTA and CDR2 FQGNSA. The DNA for the CDR3 is TGTGCCAGCAGCTTAGCAGGGAGCTATGGCTACACCTTC. This codes for CASSLAGSYGYTF.